This T cell receptor (beta chain) was sequenced in a study of blood T cell repertoires in COVID-19. Assay: immunoSEQ multiplex PCR; the TCRdb copy retains only in-frame clones and omits some. The table lists approximately 90,000 clones, 80% of them singletons. V lost 5 bases, J lost 7 bases, and 23 bases lay in between. Germline CDR1 SEHNR, CDR2 FQNEAQ (reference sequence). CDR3 size: 16 residues. This chain uses TRBV7-9 with TRBJ1-2, with a tentative D call TRBD1 (6 bases). The sequence was collected from an elderly woman with acute or convalescent COVID-19. Sequencing input: peripheral blood. CDR3 residues: CASSAMGGAWQIGYTF. CDR3 bases: TGTGCCAGCAGCGCCATGGGGGGGGCTTGGCAAATTGGCTACACCTTC. Drawing the rest from reference TRBV7-9 and TRBJ1-2, the complete variable domain is DTGVSQNPRHKITKRGQNVTFRCDPISEHNRLYWYRQTLGQGPEFLTYFQNEAQLEKSRLLSDRFSAERPKGSFSTLEIQRTEQGDSAMYLCASSAMGGAWQIGYTFGSGTRLTVV.